Sequencing of this T cell receptor beta chain was carried out in a study of shared T cell receptors in the human thymus. Repertoires were generated with immunoSEQ multiplex PCR, while TCRdb's copy carries only in-frame clones and drops some. The sample lists some 760,000 clones; 80% to 90% were seen once. This clone showed up just once. These same data were also listed under a study on human thymus T cells. That investigation notes: Biased V and J segment usage appeared in thymus and peripheral blood. The related literature has documented a marked overlap of thymic repertoires among unrelated individuals.

This TCR derives from a girl under three years old with a congenital heart defect. The sequenced sample was thymocytes.

The CDR3 sequence is CASSPVVDRVRNTEAFF. As DNA, the CDR3 is TGCGCCAGCAGCCCAGTAGTTGACCGGGTCAGAAACACTGAAGCTTTCTTT. This sequence joins TRBV5-1 and TRBJ1-1; D gene uncertain. Deletions cut 4 bases from V and 2 bases from J, with 21 bases between. Germline V lookup: CDR1 SGHRS, CDR2 YFSETQ. There are 17 residues in the CDR3.